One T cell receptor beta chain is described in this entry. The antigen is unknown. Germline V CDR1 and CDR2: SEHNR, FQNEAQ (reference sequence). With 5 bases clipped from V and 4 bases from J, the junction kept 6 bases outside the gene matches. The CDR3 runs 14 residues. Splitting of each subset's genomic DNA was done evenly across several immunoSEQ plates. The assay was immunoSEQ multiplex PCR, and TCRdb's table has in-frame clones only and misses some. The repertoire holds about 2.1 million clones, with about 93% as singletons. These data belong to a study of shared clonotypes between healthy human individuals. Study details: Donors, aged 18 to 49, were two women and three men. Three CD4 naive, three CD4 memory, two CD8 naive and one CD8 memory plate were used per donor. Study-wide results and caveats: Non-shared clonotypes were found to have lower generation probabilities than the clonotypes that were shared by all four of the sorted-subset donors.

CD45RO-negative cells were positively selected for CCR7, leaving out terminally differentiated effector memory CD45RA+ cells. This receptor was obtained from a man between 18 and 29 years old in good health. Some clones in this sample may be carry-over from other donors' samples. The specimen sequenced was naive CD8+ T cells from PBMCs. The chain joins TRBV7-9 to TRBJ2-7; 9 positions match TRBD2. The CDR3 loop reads CASSPRGGGYEQYF. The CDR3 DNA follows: TGTGCCAGCAGCCCCCGCGGGGGGGGGTACGAGCAGTACTTC.